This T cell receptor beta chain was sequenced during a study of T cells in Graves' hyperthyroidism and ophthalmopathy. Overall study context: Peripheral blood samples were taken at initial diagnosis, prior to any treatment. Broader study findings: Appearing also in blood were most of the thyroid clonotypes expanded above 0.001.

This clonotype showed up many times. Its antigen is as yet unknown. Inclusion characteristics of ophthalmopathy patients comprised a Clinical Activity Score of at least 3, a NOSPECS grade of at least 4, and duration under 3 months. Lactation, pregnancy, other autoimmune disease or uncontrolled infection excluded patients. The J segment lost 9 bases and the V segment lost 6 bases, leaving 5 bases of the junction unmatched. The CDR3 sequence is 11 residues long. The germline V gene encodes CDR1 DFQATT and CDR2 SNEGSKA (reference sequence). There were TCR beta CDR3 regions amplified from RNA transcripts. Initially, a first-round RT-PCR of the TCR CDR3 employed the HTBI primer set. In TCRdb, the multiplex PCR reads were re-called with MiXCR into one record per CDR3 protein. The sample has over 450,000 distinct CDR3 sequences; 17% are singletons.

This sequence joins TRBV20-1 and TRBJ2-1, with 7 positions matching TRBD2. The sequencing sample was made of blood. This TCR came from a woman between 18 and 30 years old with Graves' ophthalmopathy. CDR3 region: CSAGGSREQFF. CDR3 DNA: TGCAGTGCCGGGGGGTCCCGTGAGCAGTTCTTC.